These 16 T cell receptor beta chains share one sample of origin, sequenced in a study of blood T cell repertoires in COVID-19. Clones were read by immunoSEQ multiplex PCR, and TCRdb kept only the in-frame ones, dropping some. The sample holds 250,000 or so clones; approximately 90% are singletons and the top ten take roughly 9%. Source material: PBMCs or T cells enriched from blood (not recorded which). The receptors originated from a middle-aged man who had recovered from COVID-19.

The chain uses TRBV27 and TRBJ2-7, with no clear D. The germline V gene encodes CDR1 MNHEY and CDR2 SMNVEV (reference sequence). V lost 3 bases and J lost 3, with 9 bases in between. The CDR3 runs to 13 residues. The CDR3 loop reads CASSFGQDYEQYF. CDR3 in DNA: TGTGCCAGCAGTTTTGGTCAGGACTACGAGCAGTACTTC.

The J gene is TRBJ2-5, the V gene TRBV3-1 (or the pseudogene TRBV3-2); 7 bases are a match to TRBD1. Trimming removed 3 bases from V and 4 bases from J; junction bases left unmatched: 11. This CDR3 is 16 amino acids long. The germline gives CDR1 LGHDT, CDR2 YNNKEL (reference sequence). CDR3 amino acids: CASSHRKTGFSETQYF. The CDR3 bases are TGTGCCAGCAGCCACCGGAAGACAGGGTTCTCAGAGACCCAGTACTTC.

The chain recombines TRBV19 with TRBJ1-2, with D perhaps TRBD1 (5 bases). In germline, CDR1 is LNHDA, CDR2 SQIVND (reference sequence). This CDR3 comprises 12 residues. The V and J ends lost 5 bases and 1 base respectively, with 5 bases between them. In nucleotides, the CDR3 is TGTGCCAGTAGTGACAGTAACTATGGCTACACCTTC. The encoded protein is CASSDSNYGYTF.

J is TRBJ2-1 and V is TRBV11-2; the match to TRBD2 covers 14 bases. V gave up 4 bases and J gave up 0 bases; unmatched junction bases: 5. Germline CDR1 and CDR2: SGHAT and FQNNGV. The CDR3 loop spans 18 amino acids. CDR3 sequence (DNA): TGTGCCAGCAGCTCGGGACTAGCGGGGGTGAGCTCCTACAATGAGCAGTTCTTC. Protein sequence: CASSSGLAGVSSYNEQFF. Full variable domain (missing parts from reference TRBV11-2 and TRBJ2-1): EAGVAQSPRYKIIEKRQSVAFWCNPISGHATLYWYQQILGQGPKLLIQFQNNGVVDDSQLPKDRFSAERLKGVDSTLKIQPAKLEDSAVYLCASSSGLAGVSSYNEQFFGPGTRLTVL.

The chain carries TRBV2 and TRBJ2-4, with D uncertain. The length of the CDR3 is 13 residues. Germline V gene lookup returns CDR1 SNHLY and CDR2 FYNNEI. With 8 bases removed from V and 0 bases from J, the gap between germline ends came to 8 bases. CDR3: CASCLLAKNIQYF. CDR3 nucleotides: TGTGCCAGCTGTTTACTAGCCAAAAACATTCAGTACTTC. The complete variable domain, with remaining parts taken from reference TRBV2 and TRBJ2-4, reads EPEVTQTPSHQVTQMGQEVILRCVPISNHLYFYWYRQILGQKVEFLVSFYNNEISEKSEIFDDQFSVERPDGSNFTLKIRSTKLEDSAMYFCASCLLAKNIQYFGAGTRLSVL.

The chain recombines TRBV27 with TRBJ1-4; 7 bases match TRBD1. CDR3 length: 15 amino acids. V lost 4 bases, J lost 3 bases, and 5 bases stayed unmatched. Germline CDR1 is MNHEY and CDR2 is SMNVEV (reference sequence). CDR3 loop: CASSSIGTANEKLFF. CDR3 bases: TGTGCCAGCAGTTCCATCGGGACAGCTAATGAAAAACTGTTTTTT.

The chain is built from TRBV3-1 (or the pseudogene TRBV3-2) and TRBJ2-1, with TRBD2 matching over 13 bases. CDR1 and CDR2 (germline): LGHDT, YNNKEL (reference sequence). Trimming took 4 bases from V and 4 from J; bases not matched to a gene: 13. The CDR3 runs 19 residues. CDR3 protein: CASSRITSGRAQIYNEQFF. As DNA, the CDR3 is TGTGCCAGCAGCCGAATCACTAGCGGGAGGGCCCAGATATACAATGAGCAGTTCTTC.

CDR3 sequence: CASSRNMNTEAFF. DNA for the CDR3: TGTGCCAGCAGCAGAAACATGAACACTGAAGCTTTCTTT. The V call is TRBV7-9, the J call TRBJ1-1; D call uncertain. Germline V gene lookup returns CDR1 SEHNR and CDR2 FQNEAQ (reference sequence). The V and J ends lost 5 bases and 0 bases respectively, with 7 bases between them. There are 13 residues in the CDR3. The entire variable domain, with the rest obtained from reference TRBV7-9 and TRBJ1-1, is as follows: DTGVSQNPRHKITKRGQNVTFRCDPISEHNRLYWYRQTLGQGPEFLTYFQNEAQLEKSRLLSDRFSAERPKGSFSTLEIQRTEQGDSAMYLCASSRNMNTEAFFGQGTRLTVV.

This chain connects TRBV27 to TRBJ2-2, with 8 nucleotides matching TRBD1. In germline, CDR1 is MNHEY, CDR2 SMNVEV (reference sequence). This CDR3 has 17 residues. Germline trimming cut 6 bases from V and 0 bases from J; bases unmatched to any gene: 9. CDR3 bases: TGTGCCAGCAGCCAAAGGGTGGACAGGGCGAACACCGGGGAGCTGTTTTTT. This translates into CASSQRVDRANTGELFF.

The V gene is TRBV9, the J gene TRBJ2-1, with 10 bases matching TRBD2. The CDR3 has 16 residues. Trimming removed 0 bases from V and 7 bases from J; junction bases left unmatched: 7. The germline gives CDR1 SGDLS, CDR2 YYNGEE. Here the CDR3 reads CASSVGAGGILNEQFF. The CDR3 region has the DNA TGTGCCAGCAGCGTAGGAGCGGGAGGGATCCTAAATGAGCAGTTCTTC.

Here the CDR3 DNA reads TGTGCCAGCAGCTTTAAACAGAAAGAATACAATGAGCAGTTCTTC. It encodes CASSFKQKEYNEQFF. The gene calls are TRBV7-8 and TRBJ2-1; D is undetermined. The CDR3 extends over 15 amino acids. V was trimmed by 3 bases and J by 4 bases, leaving 13 bases between them. The germline gives CDR1 SGHVS, CDR2 FQNEAQ.

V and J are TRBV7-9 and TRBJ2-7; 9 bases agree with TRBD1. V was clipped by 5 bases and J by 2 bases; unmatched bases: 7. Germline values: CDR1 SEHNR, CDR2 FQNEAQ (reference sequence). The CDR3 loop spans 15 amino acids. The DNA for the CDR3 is TGTGCCAGCAGCCACACCGGGACAGGGACCTACGAGCAGTACTTC. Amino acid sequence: CASSHTGTGTYEQYF.

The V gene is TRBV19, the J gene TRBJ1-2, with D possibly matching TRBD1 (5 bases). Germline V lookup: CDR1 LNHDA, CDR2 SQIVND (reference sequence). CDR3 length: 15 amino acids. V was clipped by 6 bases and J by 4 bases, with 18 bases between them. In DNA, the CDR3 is TGTGCCAGTAGAAATGGGGCAGGAGTTTCCTATGGCTACACCTTC. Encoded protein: CASRNGAGVSYGYTF.

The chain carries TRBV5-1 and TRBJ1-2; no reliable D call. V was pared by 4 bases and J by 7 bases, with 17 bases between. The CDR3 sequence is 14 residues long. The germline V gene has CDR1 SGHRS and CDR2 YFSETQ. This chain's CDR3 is CASSPLGADRGYTF. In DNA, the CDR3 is TGCGCCAGCAGCCCCCTCGGAGCGGATCGTGGCTACACCTTC.

The CDR3 spells CASSEARTGIVLYEQYF. CDR3 DNA: TGTGCCAGCAGTGAAGCCAGAACCGGGATAGTCCTCTACGAGCAGTACTTC. The chain couples TRBV6-1 to TRBJ2-7; D might be TRBD2 (5 bases). V lost 0 bases and J lost 3, with 18 bases in between. Per the germline V gene, CDR1 is MNHNS and CDR2 is SASEGT. This CDR3 comprises 17 residues.

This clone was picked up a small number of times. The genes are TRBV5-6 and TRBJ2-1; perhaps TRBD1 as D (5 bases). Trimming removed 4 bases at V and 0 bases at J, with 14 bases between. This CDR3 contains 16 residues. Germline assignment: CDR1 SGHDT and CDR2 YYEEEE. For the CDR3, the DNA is TGTGCCAGCAGCGTTACTCAGGGATTCTCCTACAATGAGCAGTTCTTC. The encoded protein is CASSVTQGFSYNEQFF.